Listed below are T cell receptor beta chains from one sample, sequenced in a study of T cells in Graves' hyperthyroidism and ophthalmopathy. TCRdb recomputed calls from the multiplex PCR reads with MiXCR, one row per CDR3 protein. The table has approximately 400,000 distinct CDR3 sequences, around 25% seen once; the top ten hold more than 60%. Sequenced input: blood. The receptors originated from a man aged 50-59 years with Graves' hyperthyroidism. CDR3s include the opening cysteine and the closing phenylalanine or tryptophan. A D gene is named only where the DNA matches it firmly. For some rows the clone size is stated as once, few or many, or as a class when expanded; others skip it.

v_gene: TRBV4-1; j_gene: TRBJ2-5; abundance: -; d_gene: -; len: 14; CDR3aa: CASSQETVGETQYF; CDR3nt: TGCGCCAGCAGCCAAGAGACAGTTGGGGAGACCCAGTACTTC
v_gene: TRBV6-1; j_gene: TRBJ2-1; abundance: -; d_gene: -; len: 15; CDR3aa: CASSEADQGYNEQFF; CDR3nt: TGTGCCAGCAGTGAAGCGGATCAGGGATACAATGAGCAGTTCTTC
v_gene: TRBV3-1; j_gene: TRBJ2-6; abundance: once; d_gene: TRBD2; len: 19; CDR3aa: CASSPFRLAGFSGANVLTF; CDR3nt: TGTGCCAGCAGCCCGTTTCGACTAGCGGGGTTCTCTGGGGCCAACGTCCTGACTTTC
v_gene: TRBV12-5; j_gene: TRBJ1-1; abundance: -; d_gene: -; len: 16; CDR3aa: CASGLVMAGLNTEAFF; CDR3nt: TGTGCTAGTGGTTTGGTAATGGCAGGATTGAACACTGAAGCTTTCTTT
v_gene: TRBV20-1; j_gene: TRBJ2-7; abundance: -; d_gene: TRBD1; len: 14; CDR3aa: CSATDRGGTYEQYF; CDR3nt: TGCAGTGCCACGGACAGGGGAGGGACCTACGAGCAGTACTTC
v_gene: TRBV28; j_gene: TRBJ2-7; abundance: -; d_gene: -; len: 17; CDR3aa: CASSSAWLAVSDNEQYF; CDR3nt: TGTGCCAGCAGTTCCGCCTGGCTGGCGGTATCGGACAATGAGCAGTACTTC
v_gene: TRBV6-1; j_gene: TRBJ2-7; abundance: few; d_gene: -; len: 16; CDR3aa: CASSEAAGLMTYEQYF; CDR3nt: TGTGCCAGCAGTGAAGCCGCGGGACTTATGACCTACGAGCAGTACTTC
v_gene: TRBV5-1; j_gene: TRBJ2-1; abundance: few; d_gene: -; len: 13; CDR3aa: CASSLMTINEQFF; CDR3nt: TGCGCCAGCAGCTTAATGACTATCAATGAGCAGTTCTTC
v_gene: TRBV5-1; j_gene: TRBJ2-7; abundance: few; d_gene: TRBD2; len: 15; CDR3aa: CASSLDLAASYEQYF; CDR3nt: TGCGCCAGCAGCTTGGACCTAGCGGCCTCCTACGAGCAGTACTTC
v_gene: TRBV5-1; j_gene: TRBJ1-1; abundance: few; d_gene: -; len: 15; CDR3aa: CASSPLRAGNTEAFF; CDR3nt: TGCGCCAGCAGCCCGTTGAGGGCAGGCAACACTGAAGCTTTCTTT
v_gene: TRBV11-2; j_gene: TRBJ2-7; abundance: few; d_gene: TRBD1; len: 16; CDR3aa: CASSLSTGGKFYEQYF; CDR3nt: TGTGCCAGCAGCCTGAGTACAGGGGGCAAATTCTACGAGCAGTACTTC
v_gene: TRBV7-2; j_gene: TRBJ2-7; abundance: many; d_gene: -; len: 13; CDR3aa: CASSWKSGYEQYF; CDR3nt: TGTGCCAGCAGCTGGAAATCGGGCTACGAGCAGTACTTC
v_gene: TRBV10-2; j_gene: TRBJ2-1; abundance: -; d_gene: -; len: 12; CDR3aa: CASSESGTEQFF; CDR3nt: TGCGCCAGCAGTGAGTCGGGGACAGAGCAGTTCTTC
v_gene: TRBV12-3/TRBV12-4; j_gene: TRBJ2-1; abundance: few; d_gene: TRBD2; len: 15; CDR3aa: CASSLRREQNNEQFF; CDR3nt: TGTGCCAGCAGTTTAAGGCGGGAGCAAAACAATGAGCAGTTCTTC
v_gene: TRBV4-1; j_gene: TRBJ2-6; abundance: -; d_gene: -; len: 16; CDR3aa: CASSQGTSTGANVLTF; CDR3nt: TGCGCCAGCAGCCAAGGGACGAGTACTGGGGCCAACGTCCTGACTTTC
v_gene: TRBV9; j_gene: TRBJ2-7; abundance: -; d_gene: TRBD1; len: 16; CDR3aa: CASSLSGTGDIGEQYF; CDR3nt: TGTGCCAGCAGCCTCTCCGGGACAGGGGATATCGGCGAGCAGTACTTC
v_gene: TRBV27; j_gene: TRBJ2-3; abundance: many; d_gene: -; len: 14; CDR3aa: CASRVAASTDTQYF; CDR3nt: TGTGCCAGCAGAGTGGCGGCGAGCACAGATACGCAGTATTTT